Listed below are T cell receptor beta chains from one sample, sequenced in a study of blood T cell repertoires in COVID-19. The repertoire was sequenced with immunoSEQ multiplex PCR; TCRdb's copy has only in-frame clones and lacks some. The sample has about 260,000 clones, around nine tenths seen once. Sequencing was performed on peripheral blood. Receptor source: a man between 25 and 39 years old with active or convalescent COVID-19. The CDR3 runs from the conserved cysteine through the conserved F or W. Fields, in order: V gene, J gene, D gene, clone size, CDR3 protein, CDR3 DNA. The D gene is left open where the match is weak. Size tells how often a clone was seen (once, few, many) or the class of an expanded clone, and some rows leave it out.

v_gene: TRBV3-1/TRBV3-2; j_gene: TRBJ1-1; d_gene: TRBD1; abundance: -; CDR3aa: CASSLDRGEAFF; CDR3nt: TGTGCCAGCAGCCTGGACAGGGGGGAAGCTTTCTTT
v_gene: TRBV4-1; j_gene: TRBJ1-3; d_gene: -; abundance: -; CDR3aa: CASSQEGGPGNTIYF; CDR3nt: TGCGCCAGCAGCCAAGAGGGGGGGCCTGGAAACACCATATATTTT
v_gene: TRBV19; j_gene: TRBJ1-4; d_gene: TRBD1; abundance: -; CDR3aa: CASSRGQGTNEKLFF; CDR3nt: TGTGCCAGTAGTAGAGGACAGGGGACTAATGAAAAACTGTTTTTT
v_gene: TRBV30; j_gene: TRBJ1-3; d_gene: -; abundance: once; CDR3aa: CAWGTPSNSGNTIYF; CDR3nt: TGTGCCTGGGGGACACCCTCTAACTCTGGAAACACCATATATTTT
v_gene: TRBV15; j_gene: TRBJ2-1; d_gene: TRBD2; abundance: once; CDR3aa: CATSRDARRAGGYNEQFF; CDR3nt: TGTGCCACCAGCAGAGATGCCCGGCGGGCGGGGGGATACAATGAGCAGTTCTTC
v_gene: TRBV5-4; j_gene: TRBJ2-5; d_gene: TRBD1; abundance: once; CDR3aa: CASSVTGGAVWEETQYF; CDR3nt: TGTGCCAGCAGCGTGACAGGGGGCGCGGTTTGGGAAGAGACCCAGTACTTC
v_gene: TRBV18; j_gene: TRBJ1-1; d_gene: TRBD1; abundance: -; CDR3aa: CASSPPTGSTEAFF; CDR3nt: TGTGCCAGCTCACCACCGACAGGGTCAACTGAAGCTTTCTTT
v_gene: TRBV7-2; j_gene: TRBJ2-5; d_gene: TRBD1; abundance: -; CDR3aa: CASSLGSSGGETQYF; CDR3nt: TGTGCCAGCAGCTTAGGTTCCTCAGGGGGAGAGACCCAGTACTTC
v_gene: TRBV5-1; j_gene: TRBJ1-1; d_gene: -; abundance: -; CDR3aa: CASSLVVVGGNTEAFF; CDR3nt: TGCGCCAGCAGCTTGGTAGTAGTCGGGGGGAACACTGAAGCTTTCTTT
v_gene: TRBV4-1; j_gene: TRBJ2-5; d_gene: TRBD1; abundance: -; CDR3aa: CASSQEDRGGETQYF; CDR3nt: TGCGCCAGCAGCCAAGAAGACAGGGGTGGCGAGACCCAGTACTTC
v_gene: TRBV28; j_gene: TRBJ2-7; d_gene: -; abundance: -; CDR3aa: CASKRGGNSVYEQYF; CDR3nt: TGTGCCAGCAAGAGGGGGGGCAACTCCGTTTACGAGCAGTACTTC
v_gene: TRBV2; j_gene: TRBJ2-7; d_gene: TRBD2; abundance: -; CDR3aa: CASSEVGLGSYEQYF; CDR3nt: TGTGCCAGCAGTGAAGTGGGACTAGGGTCCTACGAGCAGTACTTC
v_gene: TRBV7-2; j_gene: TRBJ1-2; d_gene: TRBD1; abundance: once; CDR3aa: CASSLGVLRDRDNYGYTF; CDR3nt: TGTGCCAGCAGCTTAGGTGTGCTTAGGGACAGGGATAACTATGGCTACACCTTC
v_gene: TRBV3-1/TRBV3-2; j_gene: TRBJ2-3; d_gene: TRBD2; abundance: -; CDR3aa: CASSQDPPLAGPTTDTQYF; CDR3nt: TGTGCCAGCAGCCAAGATCCCCCGCTAGCGGGGCCTACCACAGATACGCAGTATTTT
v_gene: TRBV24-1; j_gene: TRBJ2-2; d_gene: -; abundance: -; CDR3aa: CATSDSVGELFF; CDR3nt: TGTGCCACCAGTGATTCGGTCGGGGAGCTGTTTTTT
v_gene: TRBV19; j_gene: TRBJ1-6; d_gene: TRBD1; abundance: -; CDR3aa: CASSTSRDRGSPLHF; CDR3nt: TGTGCCAGTAGTACCAGCCGGGACAGGGGTTCACCCCTCCACTTT
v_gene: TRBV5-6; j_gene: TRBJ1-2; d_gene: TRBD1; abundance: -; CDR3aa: CASSFGTGGGYGYTF; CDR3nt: TGTGCCAGCAGCTTTGGGACAGGGGGCGGCTATGGCTACACCTTC
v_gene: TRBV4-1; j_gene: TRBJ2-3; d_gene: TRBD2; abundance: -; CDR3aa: CASSRLAGGSTDTQYF; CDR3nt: TGCGCCAGCAGCCGACTAGCGGGGGGAAGCACAGATACGCAGTATTTT
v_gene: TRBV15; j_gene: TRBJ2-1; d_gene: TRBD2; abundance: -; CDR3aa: CATSRTSGRGFF; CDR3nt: TGTGCCACCAGCAGGACTAGCGGTCGGGGGTTCTTC
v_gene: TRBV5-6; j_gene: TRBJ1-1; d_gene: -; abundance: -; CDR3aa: CASSLGTGGAFF; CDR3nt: TGTGCCAGCAGCTTAGGTACCGGGGGAGCTTTCTTT
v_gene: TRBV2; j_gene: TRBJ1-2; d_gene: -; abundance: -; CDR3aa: CASISGGVGGYTF; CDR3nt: TGTGCCAGCATAAGTGGGGGGGTAGGCGGCTACACCTTC
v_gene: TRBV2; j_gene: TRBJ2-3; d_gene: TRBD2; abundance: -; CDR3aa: CASRGGTDFFTDTQYF; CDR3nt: TGTGCCAGCAGGGGAGGGACGGACTTTTTCACAGATACGCAGTATTTT
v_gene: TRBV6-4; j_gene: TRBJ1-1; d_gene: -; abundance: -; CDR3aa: CASSDPPDMGANEAFF; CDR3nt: TGTGCCAGCAGTGACCCCCCCGACATGGGGGCCAATGAAGCTTTCTTT
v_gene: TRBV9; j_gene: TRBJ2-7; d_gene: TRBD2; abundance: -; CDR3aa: CASSGIRGGLYEQYF; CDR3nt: TGTGCCAGCAGCGGAATTCGCGGGGGACTCTACGAGCAGTACTTC
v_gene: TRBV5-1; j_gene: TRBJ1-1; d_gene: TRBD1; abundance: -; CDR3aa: CASSLSAGGVTEAFF; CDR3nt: TGCGCCAGCAGCTTGAGCGCAGGGGGAGTCACTGAAGCTTTCTTT
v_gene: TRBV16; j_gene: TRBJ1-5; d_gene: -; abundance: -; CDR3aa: CASSLSSGLYSNQPQHF; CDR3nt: TGTGCCAGCAGTCTTTCCAGTGGTTTGTATAGCAATCAGCCCCAGCATTTT
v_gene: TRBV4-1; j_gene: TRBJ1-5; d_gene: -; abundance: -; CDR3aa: CASSQDVFQGRQPQHF; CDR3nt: TGCGCCAGCAGCCAAGACGTTTTCCAGGGGCGTCAGCCCCAGCATTTT
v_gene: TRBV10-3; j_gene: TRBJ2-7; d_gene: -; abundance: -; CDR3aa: CAISASRGDPYEQYF; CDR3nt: TGTGCCATCAGTGCGTCTCGGGGAGACCCCTACGAGCAGTACTTC
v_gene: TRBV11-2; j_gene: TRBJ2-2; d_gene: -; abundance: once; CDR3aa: CASSLDFAGPGELFF; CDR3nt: TGTGCCAGCAGCTTAGATTTCGCGGGGCCCGGGGAGCTGTTTTTT
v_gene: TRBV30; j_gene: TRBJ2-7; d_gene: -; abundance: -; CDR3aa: CAWSGGIRGYEQYF; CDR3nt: TGTGCCTGGAGTGGGGGTATCAGGGGCTACGAGCAGTACTTC
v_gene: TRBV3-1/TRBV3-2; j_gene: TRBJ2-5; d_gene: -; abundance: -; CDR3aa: CASSQTGGAETQYF; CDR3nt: TGTGCCAGCAGCCAAACAGGGGGGGCGGAGACCCAGTACTTC
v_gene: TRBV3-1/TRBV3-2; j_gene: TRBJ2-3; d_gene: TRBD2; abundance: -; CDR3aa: CASSQASGGASTDTQYF; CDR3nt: TGTGCCAGCAGCCAAGCTAGCGGGGGGGCTAGCACAGATACGCAGTATTTT
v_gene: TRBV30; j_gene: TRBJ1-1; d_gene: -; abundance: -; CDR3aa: CACLPGVTEAFF; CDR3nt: TGTGCCTGTCTCCCGGGGGTCACTGAAGCTTTCTTT
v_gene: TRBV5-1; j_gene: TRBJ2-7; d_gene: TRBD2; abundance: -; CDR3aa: CASKQRSSGGEFYEQYF; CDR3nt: TGCGCCAGCAAACAGAGGTCTAGCGGGGGGGAATTCTACGAGCAGTACTTC
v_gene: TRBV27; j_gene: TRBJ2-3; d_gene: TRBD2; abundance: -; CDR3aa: CASSLFATSGGLSTDTQYF; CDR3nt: TGTGCCAGCAGTTTATTTGCGACTAGCGGGGGGCTAAGCACAGATACGCAGTATTTT
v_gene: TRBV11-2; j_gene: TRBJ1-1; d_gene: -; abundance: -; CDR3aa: CASSLALTEAFF; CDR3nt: TGTGCCAGCAGCTTAGCCTTAACTGAAGCTTTCTTT
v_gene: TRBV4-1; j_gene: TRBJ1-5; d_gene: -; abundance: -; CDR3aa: CASSQVELGPWVRKNPQHF; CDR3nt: TGCGCCAGCAGCCAAGTTGAGCTGGGGCCTTGGGTCAGGAAGAACCCCCAGCATTTT
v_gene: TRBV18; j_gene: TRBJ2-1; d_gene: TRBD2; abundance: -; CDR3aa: CASSERTSSHNEQFF; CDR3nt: TGTGCCAGCTCAGAAAGGACTAGCTCCCACAATGAGCAGTTCTTC
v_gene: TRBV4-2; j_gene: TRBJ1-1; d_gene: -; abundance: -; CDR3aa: CASSQEGQHTEAFF; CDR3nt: TGTGCCAGCAGCCAGGAAGGACAGCACACTGAAGCTTTCTTT
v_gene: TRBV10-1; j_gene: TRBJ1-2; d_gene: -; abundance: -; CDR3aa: CASTRSRDRLGNYGYTF; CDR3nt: TGCGCCAGCACCCGAAGCAGGGATAGGCTTGGCAACTATGGCTACACCTTC
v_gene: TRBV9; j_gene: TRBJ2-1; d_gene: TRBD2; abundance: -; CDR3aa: CASSARLADRNEQFF; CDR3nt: TGTGCCAGCAGCGCTAGACTAGCCGACCGGAATGAGCAGTTCTTC
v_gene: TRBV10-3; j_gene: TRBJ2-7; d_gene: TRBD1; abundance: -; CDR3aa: CAISAGTGEIYEQYF; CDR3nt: TGTGCCATCAGTGCTGGGACAGGCGAAATCTACGAGCAGTACTTC